The subject of this entry is one T cell receptor (beta chain). This clonotype was detected a few times. There is no known antigen for this receptor. The input lacks base qualities; no much larger clone sits a single base away. CDR3 length: 15 amino acids, cysteine to phenylalanine. Here the CDR3 DNA is all that survives: 45 bases in frame from base 1. The germline V gene encodes CDR1 SGHAT and CDR2 FQNNGV. The germline V and J ends show losses of 5 bases and 6 bases respectively, and no gene match explains 6 bases of the junction. In light of the paper, this sample's time point label describes: persistent/refractory GD, antithyroid drugs over 5 years with positive TRAb. For both TCR sequencing and RNA sequencing, RNA was extracted from PBMCs in TRIzol. Graves' disease was diagnosed according to American Thyroid Association guidelines. Patients for the study were recruited at an endocrinology department in Xi'an, China. Each patient gave about 8.1 milliliters of peripheral blood, collected in an EDTA anticoagulant tube. PBMCs were isolated by Ficoll Paque Plus density gradient separation without further T cell sorting. An Agilent 2100 Bioanalyzer and agarose gel were used to check RNA quality, and a NanoDrop 2000 was used to measure RNA concentration.

These data are taken from a study of regulatory T cells in long-lasting Graves disease (dated by TCRdb to about 2021). For the study in its entirety: Persistent Graves' disease was defined as antithyroid drug treatment for over 5 years with persistently positive TSH receptor autoantibodies. In the clinical cohort, patients with persistent Graves' disease had used antithyroid drugs for an average of roughly 10 years. The study took place in China and was registered as a clinical trial. This study used TCR sequencing and RNA sequencing of peripheral blood to compare persistent Graves' disease patients against newly diagnosed Graves' disease patients. A total of about 33 samples underwent TCR sequencing, from about 13 patients with persistent Graves' disease and around 20 patients with newly diagnosed Graves' disease.

What the research found in general, with its limitations: Only peripheral blood was studied, because thyroid tissue, the primary lesion, was inaccessible. Preferential use of TRBV28, TRBJ1-2 and TRBJ2-5 was observed in persistent disease, whereas TRBV20-1 and TRBJ2-1 were favored in newly diagnosed disease. Patients with persistent disease shared more public clonotypes (approximately 2,500) than newly diagnosed patients did (966). Lower TCR Shannon entropy and fewer highly expanded clones were observed in persistent Graves' disease patients than in newly diagnosed patients, which suggested clonal expansion. Sequencing and analysis were restricted to the TCR beta chain. As a limitation, the authors acknowledged that the small sample size may reduce accuracy.

The library was generated by multiplex PCR. These reads were obtained on an Illumina HiSeq 4000. To build TCR beta libraries, CDR3 regions were amplified by Arm-PCR using iRepertoire HTBI primers. Gel purification was performed on PCR products prior to sequencing. For the original study's pipeline: Across samples, about 64 TRBV and 14 TRBJ segments were identified and used for gene usage analysis of CDR3 amino acid clonotypes. COPE and FqMerger were used to merge filtered high-quality paired reads into contigs. Contigs were aligned with BLAST to IMGT TRBV, TRBD and TRBJ reference genes, and CDR3 was defined per IMGT. Highly expanded clones were defined as clonotypes with a frequency above 0.1%. Repertoire diversity was measured by Shannon entropy, and V-J evenness by the Gini coefficient. Public clonotypes were defined as clonotypes shared by more than one individual. Using fastp at Q25 and MiXCR, TCRdb reprocessed the public reads and kept productive beta chains. Entries that share a CDR3 protein sequence are merged under the most common genes and DNA. For this entry, the V and J calls and clone size follow TCRdb and not the study's own pipeline. The sample table contains more than 300,000 distinct CDR3 sequences; only one count was recorded for 20% of them. Roughly 29% of the sample rests with the top ten.

The chain uses TRBV11-2 and TRBJ2-2, with 10 central nucleotides matching TRBD2. Specimen: peripheral blood mononuclear cells (PBMCs), collected when the disease was refractory, from a patient treated with antithyroid drugs. This clonotype originated in a female donor with Graves disease. For the CDR3, the sequence is CASSGDLAGAGELFF. The nucleotide sequence is given as TGTGCCAGCAGCGGGGATCTAGCGGGAGCCGGGGAGCTGTTTTTT. With the rest looked up from the reference TRBV11-2 and TRBJ2-2 genes rather than sequenced, the full variable domain is EAGVAQSPRYKIIEKRQSVAFWCNPISGHATLYWYQQILGQGPKLLIQFQNNGVVDDSQLPKDRFSAERLKGVDSTLKIQPAKLEDSAVYLCASSGDLAGAGELFFGEGSRLTVL.